These T cell receptor beta chains were read from a single sample in a study of regulatory T cells in long-lasting Graves disease. Each CDR3 protein gets one entry after TCRdb re-called the multiplex PCR reads with MiXCR. The table shows approximately 470,000 distinct CDR3 sequences, with around 20% occurring only once. The source material was peripheral blood mononuclear cells (PBMCs), sampled when the disease was refractory, from a patient treated with antithyroid drugs. These receptors came from a female donor with Graves disease. Both conserved end residues are part of each CDR3. The D gene is left open where the match is weak. Size is stated for part of the rows, as once, few or many counts, or as a class when the clone is expanded.

v_call: TRBV2; clone_size: many; j_call: TRBJ2-7; d_call: TRBD1; cdr3_aa: CASRGTGGISYEQYF; cdr3_nt: TGTGCCAGCAGGGGGACAGGGGGAATCTCCTACGAGCAGTACTTC
v_call: TRBV29-1; clone_size: .; j_call: TRBJ1-2; d_call: .; cdr3_aa: CSDGPDPLNYGYTF; cdr3_nt: TGCAGCGACGGGCCGGACCCTCTTAACTATGGCTACACCTTC
v_call: TRBV6-1; clone_size: .; j_call: TRBJ2-7; d_call: TRBD2; cdr3_aa: CASTPWLAGGRLSYEQYF; cdr3_nt: TGTGCCAGCACCCCTTGGCTAGCGGGAGGCCGACTCTCCTACGAGCAGTACTTC
v_call: TRBV4-3; clone_size: few; j_call: TRBJ2-2; d_call: TRBD2; cdr3_aa: CASSPGLAGGITGELFF; cdr3_nt: TGCGCCAGCAGCCCGGGACTAGCGGGAGGGATCACCGGGGAGCTGTTTTTT
v_call: TRBV20-1; clone_size: medium-sized; j_call: TRBJ2-5; d_call: .; cdr3_aa: CSASPPDWYQETQYF; cdr3_nt: TGCAGTGCCAGCCCCCCGGACTGGTACCAAGAGACCCAGTACTTC
v_call: TRBV7-8; clone_size: .; j_call: TRBJ2-3; d_call: TRBD2; cdr3_aa: CASNVLAGVTDTQYF; cdr3_nt: TGTGCCAGCAACGTACTAGCGGGAGTCACAGATACGCAGTATTTT
v_call: TRBV6-2/TRBV6-3; clone_size: few; j_call: TRBJ1-1; d_call: .; cdr3_aa: CASRRGALSTEAFF; cdr3_nt: TGTGCCAGCAGGCGGGGGGCGCTGAGCACTGAAGCTTTCTTT
v_call: TRBV28; clone_size: .; j_call: TRBJ2-3; d_call: .; cdr3_aa: CASSLQQGGKNTQYF; cdr3_nt: TGTGCCAGCAGTCTACAACAGGGTGGGAAAAATACGCAGTATTTT
v_call: TRBV11-2; clone_size: many; j_call: TRBJ2-7; d_call: .; cdr3_aa: CASSFRGWVEQYF; cdr3_nt: TGTGCCAGCAGCTTTAGGGGTTGGGTCGAGCAGTACTTC
v_call: TRBV28; clone_size: many; j_call: TRBJ2-2; d_call: TRBD2; cdr3_aa: CASSFGTRMNGELFF; cdr3_nt: TGTGCCAGCAGTTTCGGGACTAGAATGAACGGGGAGCTGTTTTTT
v_call: TRBV2; clone_size: once; j_call: TRBJ2-7; d_call: TRBD1; cdr3_aa: CASRRQGIYNEQYF; cdr3_nt: TGTGCCAGCAGAAGACAGGGAATTTATAACGAGCAGTACTTC
v_call: TRBV7-9; clone_size: .; j_call: TRBJ2-7; d_call: TRBD2; cdr3_aa: CASSLVAGRHAYEQYF; cdr3_nt: TGTGCCAGCAGCTTAGTAGCCGGGAGGCACGCCTACGAGCAGTACTTC
v_call: TRBV2; clone_size: many; j_call: TRBJ2-5; d_call: .; cdr3_aa: CASSEALQGGVTQYF; cdr3_nt: TGTGCCAGCAGTGAAGCGCTCCAGGGGGGTGTGACCCAGTACTTC
v_call: TRBV20-1; clone_size: many; j_call: TRBJ1-1; d_call: .; cdr3_aa: CSAREGAEAFF; cdr3_nt: TGCAGTGCTAGAGAGGGGGCTGAAGCTTTCTTT
v_call: TRBV7-2; clone_size: .; j_call: TRBJ2-3; d_call: .; cdr3_aa: CASSRQSDTQYF; cdr3_nt: TGTGCCAGCAGCCGCCAGTCAGATACGCAGTATTTT